These 29 T cell receptor beta chains share one sample of origin, sequenced in a study of shared clonotypes between healthy human individuals. Only in-frame clones appear in the TCRdb table, and some are missing; sequencing was by immunoSEQ multiplex PCR. Of about 2.5 million clones in the sample, around 90% were seen once. Sequences were obtained from naive CD4+ T cells from PBMCs. Subset described: CD45RA+ positively selected. The receptors derive from a man in his late teens or twenties in good health. Some clones in this sample may be carry-over from other donors' samples.

As DNA, the CDR3 is TGTGCCAGCAGTTTCCAGTTTGGCAATCAGCCCCAGCATTTT. Amino acid sequence: CASSFQFGNQPQHF. The rearrangement joins TRBV28 to TRBJ1-5; D is ambiguous. Trimming left V 3 bases short and J 2 bases short, with 8 bases between. CDR1 MDHEN and CDR2 SYDVKM come from the germline V gene. The CDR3 spans 14 residues.

The chain links TRBV27 to TRBJ1-4; D is uncertain. V was shortened by 9 bases and J by 7 bases, with 6 bases between the two germline ends. Germline lookup yields CDR1 MNHEY and CDR2 SMNVEV (reference sequence). There are 10 residues in the CDR3. In DNA form, the CDR3 reads TGTGCCAGGCCGGCTGAAAAACTGTTTTTT. Protein: CARPAEKLFF.

V and J are TRBV13 and TRBJ2-2; 7 positions match TRBD1. The ends lost 5 bases at V and 0 bases at J; junction bases unmatched: 12. Germline V gives CDR1 PRHDT, CDR2 FYEKMQ (reference sequence). The CDR3 contains 18 residues. The DNA for the CDR3 is TGTGCCAGCAGCGGAATGATTCGGGACAGCGCGAACACCGGGGAGCTGTTTTTT. Its protein product is CASSGMIRDSANTGELFF.

V is TRBV19 and J is TRBJ2-7, with 12 bases aligning to TRBD2. Germline assignment: CDR1 LNHDA and CDR2 SQIVND (reference sequence). The CDR3 is 14 amino acids. V was clipped by 9 bases and J by 1 base; unmatched bases: 4. CDR3 loop: CASQTSGSSYEQYF. The CDR3 DNA sequence: TGTGCCAGCCAGACTAGCGGGAGTTCCTACGAGCAGTACTTC.

The V gene is TRBV4-1, the J gene TRBJ2-4; D not resolved. Germline loops: CDR1 MGHRA, CDR2 YSYEKL. Trimming stripped 2 bases from V and 4 bases from J, with 15 bases between. This CDR3 is 16 amino acids long. In nucleotides, the CDR3 is TGCGCCAGCAGCCAACCCTCTTCCGACTCGAAAAACATTCAGTACTTC. Protein: CASSQPSSDSKNIQYF.

The chain joins TRBV5-1 to TRBJ1-2; 9 positions match TRBD1. Unmatched junction bases numbered 4, after V lost 4 bases and J lost 6 bases. Germline CDR1 is SGHRS and CDR2 is YFSETQ. The CDR3 has 13 residues. CDR3 bases: TGCGCCAGCAGCAGGACAGGGGTGGATGGCTACACCTTC. It specifies CASSRTGVDGYTF.

In regard to this clone: One end of the junction varies from germline; a read error may be responsible. The gene calls are TRBV29-1 and TRBJ2-2; TRBD1 aligns across 12 bases. Looked up from germline, CDR1 is SQVTM and CDR2 is ANQGSEA. The CDR3 is made up of 16 amino acids. This chain's CDR3 is CSVRWGQGANTGELFF. The CDR3 DNA sequence: TGCAGCGTGCGCTGGGGACAGGGGGCGAATACCGGGGAGCTGTTTTTT.

The V gene is TRBV15, the J gene TRBJ1-4; 7 bases are shared with TRBD1. The ends lost 2 bases at V and 6 bases at J; junction bases unmatched: 9. CDR1 LNHNV and CDR2 YYDKDF come from the germline V gene (reference sequence). The CDR3 has 16 amino acids. CDR3 coding DNA: TGTGCCACCAGCAGACCTGGACAGGCAAGGGATGAAAAACTGTTTTTT. It encodes CATSRPGQARDEKLFF.

About this clone: Additional DNA sequences in this sample encode the identical CDR3. The chain has TRBV9 and TRBJ2-1, with D unclear. The CDR3 totals 15 residues. Germline V lookup: CDR1 SGDLS, CDR2 YYNGEE. The ends were cut back, 2 bases at V and 1 base at J, with 10 bases in the middle. The DNA for the CDR3 is TGTGCCAGCAGCGTGAGTGGCGGATCCTACAATGAGCAGTTCTTC. Protein: CASSVSGGSYNEQFF.

This clone has just one count. The rearrangement links TRBV11-3 to TRBJ2-7; a weak D match, TRBD2 (5 bases). The CDR3 consists of 14 residues. Germline V gene lookup returns CDR1 SGHNT and CDR2 YENEEA. The V and J ends lost 5 bases and 4 bases respectively, with 15 bases between them. Written as DNA, the CDR3 is TGTGCCAGCAGCCCCGAGGGCGAGAGTTACGAGCAGTACTTC. This codes for CASSPEGESYEQYF.

The rearrangement links TRBV4-3 to TRBJ2-3, with 9 bases that match TRBD1. The germline gives CDR1 LGHNA, CDR2 YSLEER. This CDR3 contains 17 residues. The V segment lost 2 bases and the J segment 5 bases; nucleotides outside the gene matches: 11. DNA for the CDR3: TGCGCCAGCAGCCAACAAACCGGGACAGGGTGGCAAGATACGCAGTATTTT. Amino acid sequence: CASSQQTGTGWQDTQYF.

This sequence joins TRBV11-2 and TRBJ2-1; D unresolved. Per germline, CDR1 SGHAT and CDR2 FQNNGV. The CDR3 contains 13 residues. With 10 bases removed from V and 0 bases from J, the gap between germline ends came to 10 bases. DNA for the CDR3: TGTGCCACCCGGACGTTCTCCTACAATGAGCAGTTCTTC. This encodes CATRTFSYNEQFF.

CDR3 DNA: TGTGCCAGCAGCCCACGGGGACCCCCCCTGAACACCGGGGAGCTGTTTTTT. Its protein product is CASSPRGPPLNTGELFF. The rearrangement joins TRBV7-3 to TRBJ2-2, with D possibly being TRBD1 or TRBD2 (5 bases each). Trimming took 5 bases from V and 1 from J, leaving 17 bases between them. Germline CDR1 is SGHTA and CDR2 is FQGTGA. The CDR3 length is 17 residues.

V gene TRBV29-1 combines with J gene TRBJ1-1; TRBD1 aligns across 7 bases. Trimming took 7 bases from V and 5 from J; bases not matched to a gene: 10. Germline V gene data show CDR1 as SQVTM and CDR2 as ANQGSEA. This CDR3 has 13 residues. CDR3 residues: CSGRQGSWTEAFF. In DNA form, the CDR3 reads TGCAGCGGGAGACAGGGATCTTGGACTGAAGCTTTCTTT. Drawing the rest from reference TRBV29-1 and TRBJ1-1, the complete variable domain is SAVISQKPSRDICQRGTSLTIQCQVDSQVTMMFWYRQQPGQSLTLIATANQGSEATYESGFVIDKFPISRPNLTFSTLTVSNMSPEDSSIYLCSGRQGSWTEAFFGQGTRLTVV.

This sequence joins TRBV10-3 and TRBJ2-3; D unresolved. Germline V gives CDR1 ENHRY, CDR2 SYGVKD. The CDR3 has 14 residues. V was clipped by 0 bases and J by 6 bases, with 10 bases between them. CDR3 in amino acids: CAISESNPSDTQYF. For the CDR3, the DNA is TGTGCCATCAGTGAGTCGAATCCATCGGATACGCAGTATTTT.

The V gene is TRBV19, the J gene TRBJ1-5; 9 bases are shared with TRBD1. Unmatched junction bases numbered 13, after V lost 5 bases and J lost 11 bases. Germline CDR1 reads LNHDA; CDR2 reads SQIVND (reference sequence). The CDR3 consists of 15 residues. This CDR3 reads CASSRDRVRYRAQHF. The CDR3 DNA sequence: TGTGCCAGTAGTCGGGACAGGGTACGGTATAGGGCCCAGCATTTT.

This chain connects TRBV5-8 to TRBJ2-3; 7 bases align to TRBD2. CDR1 is SGHTS, CDR2 YDEGEE, per germline. V lost 3 bases to trimming and J lost 6 bases; unmatched junction nucleotides: 4. This CDR3 is 13 amino acids long. The CDR3 loop is CASSYQLADTQYF. CDR3 DNA: TGTGCCAGCAGCTACCAACTAGCGGATACGCAGTATTTT.

The table lists this clone with a count of one. The gene calls are TRBV7-9 and TRBJ2-3; 14 bases agree with TRBD2. Germline V gives CDR1 SEHNR, CDR2 FQNEAQ (reference sequence). The CDR3 is 18 amino acids. Losses at the gene ends were 8 bases for V and 5 bases for J; bases not matched to a gene: 15. CDR3 region: CASALPTGTSGSLDTQYF. CDR3 bases: TGTGCCAGCGCATTACCGACAGGGACTAGCGGGAGTTTAGATACGCAGTATTTT.

This chain links TRBV6-5 with TRBJ2-5; D might be TRBD2 (6 bases). The V gene lost 10 bases and the J gene lost 5 bases, with 20 bases spanning the gap. This CDR3 is built from 14 residues. Germline lookup yields CDR1 MNHEY and CDR2 SVGAGI. This CDR3 reads CATRPPGVVETQYF. CDR3 sequence (DNA): TGTGCCACCCGTCCTCCGGGGGTCGTCGAGACCCAGTACTTC.

J is TRBJ2-1 and V is TRBV18; no clear D. The CDR3 totals 13 residues. V dropped 2 bases and J dropped 8 bases, with 10 bases sitting between them. CDR1 is KGHSH, CDR2 LQKENI, per germline. CDR3 sequence (DNA): TGTGCCAGCTCACCATCAATAGAGGATGAGCAGTTCTTC. Residues: CASSPSIEDEQFF.

V gene TRBV28 combines with J gene TRBJ2-3; TRBD2 agrees at 12 bases. CDR1 and CDR2 (germline): MDHEN, SYDVKM. Trimming removed 8 bases from V and 1 base from J; junction bases left unmatched: 10. CDR3 size: 17 residues. CDR3: CASSGLAGFRGTDTQYF. The CDR3 DNA sequence: TGTGCCAGCTCTGGACTAGCGGGATTCCGTGGCACAGATACGCAGTATTTT.

This clone showed up just once. V and J are TRBV4-2 and TRBJ1-1; possible D gene TRBD1, 6 bases. The CDR3 totals 21 residues. Trimming took 0 bases from V and 6 from J, leaving 32 bases between them. Germline CDR1 is LGHNA and CDR2 is YNFKEQ. For the CDR3, the DNA is TGTGCCAGCAGCCAAGATATTATAACCCTAGAAGTAGTGCAGGGGAGGGCTGAAGCTTTCTTT. Amino acid sequence: CASSQDIITLEVVQGRAEAFF.

The chain uses TRBV28 and TRBJ2-7, with D unresolved. Trimming removed 7 bases at V and 2 bases at J, with 15 bases between. This CDR3 has 14 amino acids. Germline loops: CDR1 MDHEN, CDR2 SYDVKM. CDR3 sequence reads: CASITLETAYEQYF. The CDR3 DNA reads TGTGCCAGCATCACCCTCGAGACTGCCTACGAGCAGTACTTC.

This clone showed up just once. The gene calls are TRBV7-2 and TRBJ2-3, with 10 bases lining up with TRBD2. CDR1 is SGHTA and CDR2 is FQGNSA in the germline V gene. The CDR3 extends over 17 amino acids. The trim removed 2 bases at V and 6 bases at J, leaving 11 bases unmatched. CDR3 in DNA: TGTGCCAGCAGCTTACATAGCGGGAGGACCCCCAGCGATACGCAGTATTTT. This gives the protein CASSLHSGRTPSDTQYF.

The chain links TRBV18 to TRBJ1-3; TRBD1 is a possible D gene (6 bases). The CDR3 is made up of 15 amino acids. V was pared by 3 bases and J by 4 bases, with 13 bases between. Germline-derived CDR1 and CDR2 are KGHSH and LQKENI. CDR3: CASSPRQAQGNTIYF. For the CDR3, the DNA is TGTGCCAGCTCACCCCGACAGGCCCAGGGAAACACCATATATTTT.

Details on this clone: The sample has other DNA sequences that encode this CDR3 too. This chain joins TRBV7-3 and TRBJ2-3; D is unclear. The V end was cut by 3 bases, the J end by 4 bases, with 5 bases between. Germline V CDR1 and CDR2: SGHTA, FQGTGA. The CDR3 consists of 12 residues. The CDR3 region is CASSLQADTQYF. The CDR3 DNA reads TGTGCCAGCAGCTTGCAGGCAGATACGCAGTATTTT.

The rearrangement uses TRBV28 and TRBJ2-7; D is possibly TRBD2 (6 bases). CDR1 is MDHEN, CDR2 SYDVKM, per germline. V was clipped by 2 bases and J by 4 bases, with 9 bases between them. The CDR3 sequence is 13 residues long. This chain's CDR3 is CASSLSGLYEQYF. DNA for the CDR3: TGTGCCAGCAGTTTAAGCGGGCTGTACGAGCAGTACTTC.

This chain connects TRBV6-6 to TRBJ1-2; 7 nucleotides align to TRBD1. Germline V gene data show CDR1 as MNHNY and CDR2 as SVGAGI (reference sequence). J lost 2 bases, V lost 2 bases, and 5 bases had no gene match. The CDR3 totals 15 residues. The CDR3 spells CASSYATGINYGYTF. CDR3 DNA: TGTGCCAGCAGTTACGCGACAGGGATAAACTATGGCTACACCTTC.

The J gene is TRBJ1-3, the V gene TRBV28; the match to TRBD1 covers 8 bases. The J segment lost 0 bases and the V segment lost 6 bases, leaving 7 bases of the junction unmatched. The CDR3 has 16 amino acids. Germline-derived CDR1 and CDR2 are MDHEN and SYDVKM. In nucleotides, the CDR3 is TGTGCCAGCAGGCCCCGGGACAGGAACTCTGGAAACACCATATATTTT. The encoded protein is CASRPRDRNSGNTIYF.